These T cell receptor beta chains were read from a single sample in a study of T cells in Graves' hyperthyroidism and ophthalmopathy. TCRdb fed the multiplex PCR reads into MiXCR, producing one record per CDR3 protein. The data contain 500,000 to 800,000 distinct CDR3 sequences, more than 14% of them singletons. Sequencing used blood. The origin of the receptors is a woman between 45 and 65 years old with Graves' ophthalmopathy. Both conserved end residues are part of each CDR3. Each record gives: D gene, J gene, CDR3 length, V gene, clone size, CDR3 DNA, CDR3 protein. D genes are given only for firm matches. Not all rows give a size; the values are once, few, many and, for expanded clones, a class.

- | TRBJ2-2 | 13 | TRBV19 | - | TGTGCCAGTAGTACGGTCCGGGGCGGGGAGCTGTTTTTT | CASSTVRGGELFF
- | TRBJ2-1 | 14 | TRBV5-6 | many | TGTGCCAGCAGCATTAGGGGATACGATGCCGAGCAGTTCTTC | CASSIRGYDAEQFF
TRBD1 | TRBJ2-1 | 15 | TRBV6-2/TRBV6-3 | many | TGTGCGACCAGGGGTCTGGACAGGGCCAACAATGAGCAGTTCTTC | CATRGLDRANNEQFF
TRBD1 | TRBJ2-5 | 16 | TRBV30 | few | TGTGCCTGGAGTACCTCCGGGACAGGGAGTCGGGAGACCCAGTACTTC | CAWSTSGTGSRETQYF
TRBD1 | TRBJ1-4 | 14 | TRBV20-1 | many | TGCAGTGCGACAGACAGGGTCGTCAATGAAAAACTGTTTTTT | CSATDRVVNEKLFF
- | TRBJ1-1 | 12 | TRBV20-1 | many | TGCAGTGCTAGAGAAGGTGCTGCTGAAGCTTTCTTT | CSAREGAAEAFF
TRBD2 | TRBJ2-7 | 15 | TRBV20-1 | - | TGCAGTGCCAGCCCCCATGGTAGCGGGACCTACGAGCAGTACTTC | CSASPHGSGTYEQYF
TRBD1 | TRBJ2-1 | 16 | TRBV11-1 | many | TGTGCCAGCAGCCCAACGGGACAGGGGGCTTACAATGAGCAGTTCTTC | CASSPTGQGAYNEQFF
- | TRBJ2-1 | 11 | TRBV7-2 | many | TGTGCCAGCAGCTCCTTGTATGAGCAGTTCTTC | CASSSLYEQFF
- | TRBJ2-7 | 14 | TRBV12-3/TRBV12-4 | many | TGTGCCAGCACTTATCGGAGGGCAGGAAACGAGCAGTACTTC | CASTYRRAGNEQYF
- | TRBJ1-5 | 16 | TRBV12-3/TRBV12-4 | - | TGTGCCAGCAGTTATCAACAGGGTTTGGGTAATCAGCCCCAGCATTTT | CASSYQQGLGNQPQHF
TRBD1 | TRBJ1-1 | 16 | TRBV28 | - | TGTGCCAGCAGTTCCTCCGGACAGGTAGTTAACACTGAAGCTTTCTTT | CASSSSGQVVNTEAFF
TRBD2 | TRBJ2-5 | 17 | TRBV27 | many | TGTGCCAGCAGTCCTTATCTGGGGACTAGGAAACAAGAGACCCAGTACTTC | CASSPYLGTRKQETQYF
- | TRBJ2-1 | 16 | TRBV5-1 | - | TGCGCCAGCAGCGTTGGTGGGGCGGGGATATACAATGAGCAGTTCTTC | CASSVGGAGIYNEQFF
- | TRBJ2-5 | 15 | TRBV9 | few | TGTGCCAGCAGCGTAGAGGGGGGGCGCGCAGAGACCCAGTACTTC | CASSVEGGRAETQYF
TRBD2 | TRBJ2-1 | 16 | TRBV14 | many | TGTGCCAGCAGCCAAGTGGGACTAGCGGGAGGAGCTGAGCAGTTCTTC | CASSQVGLAGGAEQFF
TRBD1 | TRBJ1-5 | 18 | TRBV20-1 | few | TGCAGTGCTAGAGATCGATACAGGGGGCTAATTAGCAATCAGCCCCAGCATTTT | CSARDRYRGLISNQPQHF
- | TRBJ1-6 | 12 | TRBV20-1 | many | TGCAGTGTTCAGGCGCCCACTGGTTCCCTCCACTTT | CSVQAPTGSLHF
- | TRBJ2-7 | 17 | TRBV12-3/TRBV12-4 | many | TGTGCCAGCAGTGCTTGGACCCCTAAGACGACCTCCTACGAGCAGTACTTC | CASSAWTPKTTSYEQYF
- | TRBJ2-7 | 15 | TRBV28 | - | TGTGCCGGCAGCTTAGGACTCCCCCGGCGGGACGAGCAGTACTTC | CAGSLGLPRRDEQYF
- | TRBJ1-1 | 14 | TRBV6-1 | few | TGTGCCAGCAGAGCGGGACTCTTGAACACTGAAGCTTTCTTT | CASRAGLLNTEAFF
TRBD1 | TRBJ1-5 | 15 | TRBV28 | many | TGTGCCAGCAGTCCAGTGGTAGGGGGCCGGCAGCCCCAGCATTTT | CASSPVVGGRQPQHF
- | TRBJ2-1 | 15 | TRBV28 | many | TGTGCCAGCAGTCCCTCATCCGGGATATACAATGAGCAGTTCTTC | CASSPSSGIYNEQFF
- | TRBJ2-5 | 13 | TRBV6-2/TRBV6-3 | few | TGTGCCAGCAGTCGAAGGTATTCCGAGACCCAGTACTTC | CASSRRYSETQYF
TRBD1 | TRBJ2-7 | 16 | TRBV6-2/TRBV6-3 | - | TGTGCCAGCTGCCTAGGGGGGACAGGGCGTCTTGGCGAGCAGTACTTC | CASCLGGTGRLGEQYF
- | TRBJ1-4 | 13 | TRBV7-2 | many | TGTGCCAGCCAAGCGTCTTGGAATGAAAAACTGTTTTTT | CASQASWNEKLFF
TRBD1 | TRBJ2-1 | 15 | TRBV19 | many | TGTGCCAGTAGTATCCCCGGGACAGCCCACAATGAGCAGTTCTTC | CASSIPGTAHNEQFF
TRBD1 | TRBJ1-6 | 14 | TRBV6-1 | few | TGTGCCAGCAGGACGACAGGGAACAATTCACCCCTCCACTTT | CASRTTGNNSPLHF
TRBD1 | TRBJ1-5 | 18 | TRBV27 | - | TGTGCCAGCAGTTTGCCGGGACAGTCGTACAATAGCAATCAGCCCCAGCATTTT | CASSLPGQSYNSNQPQHF
- | TRBJ1-1 | 13 | TRBV25-1 | - | TGTGCCAGCAGTGAATATACGGACACTGAAGCTTTCTTT | CASSEYTDTEAFF
- | TRBJ2-5 | 12 | TRBV29-1 | - | TGCTTGGCTAGCGGAGGGGGAGAGACCCAGTACTTC | CLASGGGETQYF
- | TRBJ2-7 | 14 | TRBV20-1 | many | TGCAGTGCTAGATCCGCCCGGGGCTCCTACGAGCAGTACTTC | CSARSARGSYEQYF
- | TRBJ1-1 | 14 | TRBV18 | few | TGTGCCAGCTCGGACGGGAAACAAAACACTGAAGCTTTCTTT | CASSDGKQNTEAFF
- | TRBJ1-2 | 12 | TRBV10-3 | - | TGTGCCATCAGTGAGGGGGGCTATGGCTACACCTTC | CAISEGGYGYTF
TRBD2 | TRBJ2-7 | 14 | TRBV28 | many | TGTGCCAGCAGTCAAGGAGGGGAGGGTGGCGAGCAGTACTTC | CASSQGGEGGEQYF
- | TRBJ2-2 | 16 | TRBV7-3 | few | TGTGCCAGCAGCTTAACGCCGCAGGGTATCACCGGGGAGCTGTTTTTT | CASSLTPQGITGELFF
- | TRBJ1-6 | 16 | TRBV2 | many | TGTGCCAGCAGTGAAAGGGCAAGCTCCTATAATTCACCCCTCCACTTT | CASSERASSYNSPLHF
- | TRBJ1-1 | 14 | TRBV5-1 | many | TGCGCCAGCAGCTACCTCCAAACGAACACTGAAGCTTTCTTT | CASSYLQTNTEAFF
TRBD2 | TRBJ2-7 | 15 | TRBV18 | many | TGTGCCAGCTCACCACAGACTAGCGGGAGTCACGAGCAGTACTTC | CASSPQTSGSHEQYF
- | TRBJ1-5 | 17 | TRBV19 | few | TGTGCCAGTAGTATAGGTAGGGACTTCGCGCGCAATCAGCCCCAGCATTTT | CASSIGRDFARNQPQHF
- | TRBJ2-2 | 15 | TRBV5-1 | many | TGCGCCAACAGCTTTTCGTCTTCGAACACCGGGGAGCTGTTTTTT | CANSFSSSNTGELFF
- | TRBJ2-7 | 13 | TRBV7-3 | many | TGTGCCAGCAGCTTAAATCGTTTTTACGAGCAGTACTTC | CASSLNRFYEQYF
- | TRBJ2-1 | 13 | TRBV11-3 | once | TGTGCCAGCAGCGCGCCGGGGGCCAATGAGCAGTTCTTC | CASSAPGANEQFF
- | TRBJ1-2 | 14 | TRBV19 | few | TGTGCCAGTAGTGCAAACGGGGCAAACTATGGCTACACCTTC | CASSANGANYGYTF
TRBD2 | TRBJ2-1 | 18 | TRBV3-1 | few | TGTGCCAGCAGCCAAGTCCGACTAGCGGGAGTTTCCTACAATGAGCAGTTCTTC | CASSQVRLAGVSYNEQFF
TRBD1 | TRBJ1-2 | 15 | TRBV19 | few | TGTGCCAGTAGTATGACAGGGGGCGCCGGCTATGGCTACACCTTC | CASSMTGGAGYGYTF
- | TRBJ2-4 | 19 | TRBV28 | many | TGTGCCAGCAGTTTAGGTGTGGGGCAGATCCTTATAGCCAAAAACATTCAGTACTTC | CASSLGVGQILIAKNIQYF
- | TRBJ2-3 | 11 | TRBV20-1 | - | TGCAGTGCTTTCGATATAGATACGCAGTATTTT | CSAFDIDTQYF
- | TRBJ1-2 | 14 | TRBV5-1 | many | TGCGCCAGCAGCAGTGGCGTGGCCCTTGGCGGCTACACCTTC | CASSSGVALGGYTF
- | TRBJ1-2 | 13 | TRBV13 | many | TGTGCCAGCAGCTTATCTCAGGGACATGGCTACACCTTC | CASSLSQGHGYTF
TRBD2 | TRBJ2-1 | 18 | TRBV4-3 | - | TGCGCCAGCAGCCAAGTTGCCCGACTAGCGGGACTCTACAATGAGCAGTTCTTC | CASSQVARLAGLYNEQFF
- | TRBJ2-1 | 12 | TRBV3-1 | - | TGTGCCAGCAGCCGTGGGCAGAATGAGCAGTTCTTC | CASSRGQNEQFF
- | TRBJ1-1 | 11 | TRBV30 | many | TGTGCCTGGAGTGCCCTTTCTAAAGCTTTCTTT | CAWSALSKAFF
TRBD1 | TRBJ2-1 | 16 | TRBV7-9 | many | TGTGCCAGCAGCTTGGGCCAGGGGGCGGTGGGGGAAAAGCAGTTCTTC | CASSLGQGAVGEKQFF
- | TRBJ2-1 | 15 | TRBV20-1 | many | TGCAGTGCTAGTTCGGGACAAAGCTCCTACAATGAGCAGTTCTTC | CSASSGQSSYNEQFF
TRBD2 | TRBJ2-1 | 17 | TRBV6-5 | many | TGTGCCAGCAGTTACTCGAAGACGGGAGGGCCTCTAAATGAGCAGTTCTTC | CASSYSKTGGPLNEQFF
- | TRBJ1-2 | 16 | TRBV28 | - | TGTGCCGGCAGTTTCCTTATGGAGGCCGACCTCTTCGGCTACACCTTC | CAGSFLMEADLFGYTF
- | TRBJ2-1 | 18 | TRBV7-8 | - | TGTGCCAGCAGCCCCATTCGCTTCCCCACCCAGTACTACAATGAGCAGTTCTTC | CASSPIRFPTQYYNEQFF
- | TRBJ2-7 | 13 | TRBV20-1 | many | TGCAGTGCCAGAGAGTGGGGGCCCAACGAGCAGTACTTC | CSAREWGPNEQYF